Listed below are T cell receptor beta chains from one sample, sequenced in a study of T cell repertoires in cytomegalovirus infection. No antigen is known for these receptors. TCRdb called the reads again in MiXCR, with one record for every CDR3 protein. Found here are 570,000 or so distinct CDR3 sequences, roughly 43% of them singletons; the top ten hold more than 40%. Source: cultured PBMCs, taken from culture after CMV antigen stimulation. All receptors come from a human donor in good health (CMV status not recorded). Some clones in this sample may be carry-over from other donors' samples. CDR3s include the opening cysteine and the closing phenylalanine or tryptophan. D genes are given only for firm matches. Size is omitted from some rows. Given values are once, few, many or a class for expanded clones.

cdr3_aa cdr3_nt j_call d_call v_call clone_size cdr3_length
CASSSPIGLSGERNEQFF TGTGCCAGCTCATCCCCCATAGGTCTTAGCGGGGAGCGGAATGAGCAGTTCTTC TRBJ2-1 TRBD2 TRBV18 NA 18
CASSAPPQGQPQHF TGTGCCAGCAGTGCTCCTCCTCAGGGCCAGCCCCAGCATTTT TRBJ1-5 NA TRBV2 NA 14
CASSTNRVLISTGELFF TGTGCCAGCAGCACCAACAGGGTCTTGATATCCACCGGGGAGCTGTTTTTT TRBJ2-2 NA TRBV7-8 NA 17
CAIRGDSSRPNEQFF TGTGCCATCAGGGGCGACTCCTCTAGGCCCAATGAGCAGTTCTTC TRBJ2-1 NA TRBV10-3 NA 15
CASSWGPNADYEQYF TGTGCCAGCAGCTGGGGCCCAAATGCGGATTACGAGCAGTACTTC TRBJ2-7 NA TRBV7-2 few 15
CASSSSGGPSYNEQFF TGTGCCAGCAGTTCTAGCGGGGGGCCCTCCTACAATGAGCAGTTCTTC TRBJ2-1 TRBD2 TRBV7-2 many 16
CASTEDPPTEAFF TGTGCCAGCACCGAAGACCCACCGACTGAAGCTTTCTTT TRBJ1-1 NA TRBV6-2/TRBV6-3 NA 13
CASSYSGQHVLTF TGTGCCAGCAGTTACTCCGGGCAGCACGTCCTGACTTTC TRBJ2-6 NA TRBV6-2/TRBV6-3 few 13
CASGQVWGTDTQYF TGTGCCAGCGGACAGGTCTGGGGCACAGATACGCAGTATTTT TRBJ2-3 TRBD1 TRBV11-2 few 14
CASSPTITGTSTDTQYF TGTGCCAGCAGCCCAACAATAACAGGGACTAGCACAGATACGCAGTATTTT TRBJ2-3 NA TRBV7-8 NA 17
CASSSNRVGNTIYF TGTGCCAGCAGCTCTAACAGGGTTGGAAACACCATATATTTT TRBJ1-3 NA TRBV7-8 NA 14
CASSLKNRGRREKLFF TGTGCCAGCAGCCTCAAAAACAGGGGGCGTCGTGAAAAACTGTTTTTT TRBJ1-4 TRBD1 TRBV28 NA 16
CASSEGLVKLVDTQYF TGTGCCAGCAGTGAGGGACTAGTTAAGCTCGTAGATACGCAGTATTTT TRBJ2-3 TRBD2 TRBV2 NA 16
CAPPGDTNYGYTF TGTGCCCCCCCGGGGGACACAAACTATGGCTACACCTTC TRBJ1-2 NA TRBV10-3 NA 13
CASSMRARRPDTQYF TGTGCCAGCAGTATGCGGGCACGAAGACCAGATACGCAGTATTTT TRBJ2-3 NA TRBV6-1 NA 15
CASSLAPSRYNEQFF TGTGCCAGCAGCTTAGCGCCTAGCAGATACAATGAGCAGTTCTTC TRBJ2-1 NA TRBV7-6 few 15
CASSQVYGGRSSRVDTQYF TGTGCCAGCAGCCAGGTATACGGCGGGAGGTCCTCCAGGGTAGATACGCAGTATTTT TRBJ2-3 TRBD2 TRBV7-2 NA 19
CASSQEPDTESAQYF TGCGCCAGCAGCCAAGAACCCGACACCGAATCCGCGCAGTACTTC TRBJ2-7 NA TRBV4-1 NA 15
CASSPLRQRLGDEQFF TGTGCCAGCAGTCCCCTAAGACAGCGTCTGGGGGATGAGCAGTTCTTC TRBJ2-1 NA TRBV12-3/TRBV12-4 NA 16
CAWSVISEGYGYTF TGTGCCTGGAGTGTAATATCGGAGGGCTATGGCTACACCTTC TRBJ1-2 NA TRBV30 few 14
CAISEGEETQYF TGTGCCATCAGTGAAGGGGAAGAGACCCAGTACTTC TRBJ2-5 NA TRBV10-3 few 12
CASSRSADNQPQHF TGTGCCAGCAGCCGGTCAGCAGACAATCAGCCCCAGCATTTT TRBJ1-5 NA TRBV7-2 few 14
CAWNQGSYNEQFF TGTGCCTGGAATCAGGGGTCCTACAATGAGCAGTTCTTC TRBJ2-1 NA TRBV30 NA 13
CASSEDPTTEAFF TGTGCCAGCAGTGAGGACCCGACCACTGAAGCTTTCTTT TRBJ1-1 NA TRBV2 NA 13
CASSFPGTGDSPLHF TGTGCCAGCAGTTTCCCCGGGACAGGGGACTCACCCCTCCACTTT TRBJ1-6 TRBD1 TRBV28 NA 15
CATSSLRGRGLYEQYF TGTGCCACCAGCTCTTTGAGGGGCAGGGGGCTGTACGAGCAGTACTTC TRBJ2-7 TRBD1 TRBV15 NA 16
CASSKTSGGIGELFF TGTGCCAGCAGTAAGACTAGCGGGGGAATCGGGGAGCTGTTTTTT TRBJ2-2 TRBD2 TRBV6-1 few 15
CASSLEAGSGEKLFF TGTGCCAGCAGCTTAGAAGCGGGGTCAGGTGAAAAACTGTTTTTT TRBJ1-4 NA TRBV7-6 few 15
CTSSTQRGHYGYTF TGTACCAGCAGCACCCAGAGGGGGCACTATGGCTACACCTTC TRBJ1-2 TRBD1 TRBV7-2 NA 14
CASGRGNQPQHF TGTGCCAGCGGGAGGGGCAATCAGCCCCAGCATTTT TRBJ1-5 NA TRBV6-1 few 12
CASSHQVGTGELFF TGCGCCAGCAGCCACCAGGTTGGGACCGGGGAGCTGTTTTTT TRBJ2-2 NA TRBV4-1 NA 14
CASSPTSFSQETQYF TGTGCCAGCAGCCCCACCTCCTTTAGTCAAGAGACCCAGTACTTC TRBJ2-5 NA TRBV6-1 few 15
CASSPPTTSGNTIYF TGTGCCAGCAGTCCCCCCACGACCTCTGGAAACACCATATATTTT TRBJ1-3 NA TRBV7-8 NA 15
CASSVAARDTQYF TGTGCCAGCAGTGTGGCGGCTCGGGATACGCAGTATTTT TRBJ2-3 NA TRBV6-1 few 13
CASSIDDSALF TGTGCCAGTAGTATAGACGACTCGGCTCTCTTT TRBJ1-1 NA TRBV19 NA 11
CASSLNSPLHF TGTGCCAGCAGTTTAAATTCACCCCTCCACTTT TRBJ1-6 NA TRBV7-9 many 11
CSASPGLLSSTDTQYF TGCAGTGCTAGTCCGGGACTCTTATCTAGCACAGATACGCAGTATTTT TRBJ2-3 NA TRBV20-1 NA 16